The 24 T cell receptor beta chains in this list originate from one sample, sequenced in a study of blood T cell repertoires in COVID-19. Here immunoSEQ multiplex PCR was the method, and the copy in TCRdb shows in-frame clones only, minus some. Of roughly 170,000 clones in the sample, approximately 87% were seen once. The sample comprised peripheral blood. Source of these receptors: a man in his 70s with active or convalescent COVID-19.

The V call is TRBV7-2, the J call TRBJ1-3; TRBD1 aligns across 7 bases. V gave up 3 bases and J gave up 6 bases; unmatched junction bases: 2. This CDR3 has 13 amino acids. Per germline, CDR1 SGHTA and CDR2 FQGNSA. The CDR3 nucleotides are TGTGCCAGCAGCTTCGACAGGGAAAACACCATATATTTT. Its translation is CASSFDRENTIYF.

The genes are TRBV5-4 and TRBJ1-1, with 10 bases identical to TRBD1. Germline V gene data show CDR1 as SGHNT and CDR2 as YYREEE (reference sequence). The trim removed 5 bases at V and 7 bases at J, leaving 11 bases unmatched. The CDR3 has 15 amino acids. The CDR3 sequence: CASRPDPGQGVEAFF. CDR3 bases: TGTGCCAGCAGACCCGACCCTGGACAGGGGGTTGAAGCTTTCTTT.

The chain has TRBV18 and TRBJ2-3, with D unresolved. Per germline, CDR1 KGHSH and CDR2 LQKENI. Trimming cost V 3 bases and J 5 bases, with 9 bases left between them. The CDR3 is made up of 13 amino acids. CDR3 sequence: CASSPHSGDTQYF. In DNA form, the CDR3 reads TGTGCCAGCTCACCCCACTCAGGAGATACGCAGTATTTT.

This clone was detected only a few times. The chain joins TRBV6-5 to TRBJ1-5; 7 nucleotides match TRBD1. Germline V gene sequence: CDR1 MNHEY, CDR2 SVGAGI. This CDR3 contains 15 residues. Losses at the gene ends were 2 bases for V and 3 bases for J; bases not matched to a gene: 4. The CDR3 nucleotides read TGTGCCAGCAGTTACGTACAGGGGAACAATCAGCCCCAGCATTTT. Its protein is CASSYVQGNNQPQHF.

V gene TRBV18 combines with J gene TRBJ1-4; tentative D call: TRBD1 (6 bases). The germline V and J ends were trimmed by 3 bases and 8 bases, with 16 bases remaining between them. The CDR3 loop spans 15 amino acids. CDR1 and CDR2 from the germline V gene are KGHSH and LQKENI. The DNA for the CDR3 is TGTGCCAGCTCACCGAGGGCAGGGGAAGGCGAAAAACTGTTTTTT. As protein: CASSPRAGEGEKLFF.

V and J are TRBV6-5 and TRBJ2-7; the D gene is possibly TRBD1 (6 bases). CDR1 MNHEY and CDR2 SVGAGI come from the germline V gene. This CDR3 has 15 residues. Trimming cost V 5 bases and J 0 bases, with 14 bases left between them. The CDR3 sequence is CASSPGTTASYEQYF. DNA of the CDR3: TGTGCCAGCAGTCCCGGGACAACCGCCTCCTACGAGCAGTACTTC.

The J gene is TRBJ1-2, the V gene TRBV3-1 (or the pseudogene TRBV3-2); D is unclear. V lost 0 bases and J 0 bases, leaving 5 bases between the germline ends. The CDR3 has 14 amino acids. Germline CDR1 and CDR2: LGHDT and YNNKEL (reference sequence). The CDR3 DNA reads as TGTGCCAGCAGCCAAGATCCCTCTAACTATGGCTACACCTTC. Translation gives CASSQDPSNYGYTF.

About this clone itself: At one boundary the junction diverges from the germline segment, which might be a read error. The chain uses TRBV7-7 and TRBJ1-1, with 7 bases lining up with TRBD1. The CDR3 loop spans 18 amino acids. Germline values: CDR1 SSHAT, CDR2 FNYEAQ (reference sequence). The CDR3 loop is CASSLAALTGALWTEAFF. The CDR3 DNA sequence: TGTGCTAGCAGCTTGGCCGCCCTCACAGGGGCCCTGTGGACTGAAGCTTTCTTT.

This clone was counted once. V and J are TRBV6-5 and TRBJ2-7; D ambiguous. Trimming shortened V by 4 bases and J by 0 bases, and 13 bases separated the two germline ends. In germline, CDR1 is MNHEY, CDR2 SVGAGI. The CDR3 sequence is 15 residues long. The DNA of the CDR3 is TGTGCCAGCAGTTTGGAGCGTAAAAGCTCCTACGAGCAGTACTTC. This gives the protein CASSLERKSSYEQYF.

In nucleotides, the CDR3 is TGCGCCAGCAGCCTAGTTTACGGGGGGGTGATCAATGAGCAGTTCTTC. Its translation is CASSLVYGGVINEQFF. The V call is TRBV4-1, the J call TRBJ2-1, with 8 bases aligning to TRBD2. The CDR3 loop spans 16 amino acids. CDR1 and CDR2 (germline): MGHRA, YSYEKL. After removal of 4 bases from V and 6 bases from J, the junction contained 11 bases not matched to a gene.

This chain connects TRBV15 to TRBJ2-1; 11 nucleotides match TRBD1. V shed 4 bases and J 5 bases; nucleotides not matched to a gene: 7. CDR3 size: 16 residues. Germline assignment: CDR1 LNHNV and CDR2 YYDKDF (reference sequence). The CDR3 DNA is TGTGCCACCAGCAAGGGACAGGGGGTCCCAGACAATGAGCAGTTCTTC. It encodes CATSKGQGVPDNEQFF.

DNA of the CDR3: TGTGCCAGCAGTTATCAGGACTACGAGCAGTACTTC. This gives the protein CASSYQDYEQYF. The gene calls are TRBV7-9 and TRBJ2-7, with D unclear. The CDR3 extends over 12 amino acids. In germline, CDR1 is SEHNR, CDR2 FQNEAQ (reference sequence). V lost 6 bases to trimming and J lost 3 bases, with 9 bases between them.

DNA of the CDR3: TGTGCCAGCAGTCATACCCGGGACAGGGGGTTCTATGGCTACACCTTC. Translating gives CASSHTRDRGFYGYTF. The rearrangement links TRBV7-9 to TRBJ1-2, with 11 nucleotides matching TRBD1. This CDR3 comprises 16 residues. Germline loops: CDR1 SEHNR, CDR2 FQNEAQ (reference sequence). V lost 6 bases to trimming and J lost 4 bases; unmatched junction nucleotides: 10.

This chain uses TRBV18 with TRBJ1-2; D is perhaps TRBD1 (6 bases). Germline lookup yields CDR1 KGHSH and CDR2 LQKENI. Deletions cut 2 bases from V and 6 bases from J, with 37 bases between. CDR3 length: 22 amino acids. In DNA, the CDR3 is TGTGCCAGCTCACCAGGGTCCGGGGCGTTAGGGCAGGGGAGACCCGGGAACGATGGCTACACCTTC. Translation: CASSPGSGALGQGRPGNDGYTF. The complete variable domain, with remaining parts taken from reference TRBV18 and TRBJ1-2, reads NAGVMQNPRHLVRRRGQEARLRCSPMKGHSHVYWYRQLPEEGLKFMVYLQKENIIDESGMPKERFSAEFPKEGPSILRIQQVVRGDSAAYFCASSPGSGALGQGRPGNDGYTFGSGTRLTVV.

This chain connects TRBV24-1 to TRBJ1-2; TRBD1 agrees at 9 bases. The junction had 5 bases not matched to a gene; V was cut back by 6 bases and J by 7 bases. Germline V gene sequence: CDR1 KGHDR, CDR2 SFDVKD. The CDR3 runs 13 residues. The CDR3 is CATSFGTGTGYTF. The CDR3 nucleotides are TGTGCCACCAGTTTCGGGACAGGGACTGGCTACACCTTC.

This chain connects TRBV5-4 to TRBJ2-7; D is possibly TRBD2 (6 bases). The V gene's germline CDR1 is SGHNT and CDR2 YYREEE (reference sequence). V lost 4 bases, J lost 0 bases, and 20 bases lay in between. CDR3 size: 17 residues. The DNA for the CDR3 is TGTGCCAGCAGCCCCGGAGGAGGGGCCCCAAGCTCCTACGAGCAGTACTTC. It translates to CASSPGGGAPSSYEQYF.

The chain combines TRBV13 with TRBJ1-1; tentative D call: TRBD1 (5 bases). V was cut by 0 bases and J by 2 bases, with 7 bases left in between. Germline V gene sequence: CDR1 PRHDT, CDR2 FYEKMQ (reference sequence). The CDR3 extends over 14 amino acids. The CDR3 is CASSLGRDNTEAFF. The DNA of the CDR3 is TGTGCCAGCAGCTTAGGCAGGGATAACACTGAAGCTTTCTTT.

The V call is TRBV19, the J call TRBJ1-1; tentatively, D is TRBD1 (6 bases). Trimming shortened V by 5 bases and J by 1 base, and 11 bases separated the two germline ends. CDR3 size: 14 residues. Germline V gene lookup returns CDR1 LNHDA and CDR2 SQIVND (reference sequence). The chain's CDR3 is CASSPAGENTEAFF. CDR3 DNA: TGTGCCAGTAGTCCGGCAGGGGAGAACACTGAAGCTTTCTTT.

The DNA for the CDR3 is TGTGCCAGTAGTGGCCTTACAGGGGGTGCGAACACTGAAGCTTTCTTT. Translating it yields CASSGLTGGANTEAFF. V gene TRBV19 combines with J gene TRBJ1-1, with 8 positions matching TRBD1. Germline V CDR1 and CDR2: LNHDA, SQIVND (reference sequence). The CDR3 runs to 16 residues. V shed 5 bases, J shed 1 base, and the junction held 9 bases outside the gene matches.

The rearrangement joins TRBV5-1 to TRBJ2-3; D perhaps matches TRBD1 (6 bases). V lost 7 bases and J 0 bases, leaving 15 bases between the germline ends. Germline V lookup: CDR1 SGHRS, CDR2 YFSETQ. This CDR3 has 15 residues. CDR3 sequence: CASGDRPASTDTQYF. The DNA of the CDR3 is TGCGCCAGCGGAGACAGGCCTGCTAGCACAGATACGCAGTATTTT. Looking up the rest from reference TRBV5-1 and TRBJ2-3 gives the full variable domain: KAGVTQTPRYLIKTRGQQVTLSCSPISGHRSVSWYQQTPGQGLQFLFEYFSETQRNKGNFPGRFSGRQFSNSRSEMNVSTLELGDSALYLCASGDRPASTDTQYFGPGTRLTVL.

This clone was observed a few times. This chain links TRBV9 with TRBJ1-6, with D hard to call. The CDR3 has 18 residues. Germline lookup yields CDR1 SGDLS and CDR2 YYNGEE. Trimming pared 3 bases from V and 9 bases from J, leaving 25 bases between. DNA for the CDR3: TGTGCCAGCAGCGGGCCCGCCGGCCTGGGCCCGTTGAGTTCACCCCTCCACTTT. This translates into CASSGPAGLGPLSSPLHF. Filled out from reference TRBV9 and TRBJ1-6, the complete variable domain reads DSGVTQTPKHLITATGQRVTLRCSPRSGDLSVYWYQQSLDQGLQFLIQYYNGEERAKGNILERFSAQQFPDLHSELNLSSLELGDSALYFCASSGPAGLGPLSSPLHFGNGTRLTVT.

The chain employs TRBV7-8 and TRBJ2-5; tentatively, D is TRBD2 (5 bases). CDR1 is SGHVS and CDR2 is FQNEAQ in the germline V gene. Trimming shortened V by 3 bases and J by 3 bases, and 14 bases separated the two germline ends. The CDR3 runs to 15 residues. CDR3 nucleotides: TGTGCCAGCAGCTTTCCTCGGGGAAGGGAAGAGACCCAGTACTTC. Its translation: CASSFPRGREETQYF.

The chain combines TRBV19 with TRBJ2-1; tentative D call: TRBD2 (5 bases). Germline assignment: CDR1 LNHDA and CDR2 SQIVND (reference sequence). The CDR3 has 14 residues. V dropped 2 bases and J dropped 9 bases, with 14 bases sitting between them. The DNA of the CDR3 is TGTGCCAGTAGTATAAATCGGGCTAGCAGTGAGCAGTTCTTC. This codes for CASSINRASSEQFF.

The gene calls are TRBV5-8 and TRBJ1-3, with D hard to call. CDR3 length equals 15 residues. V was pared by 3 bases and J by 0 bases, with 10 bases between. The germline V gene has CDR1 SGHTS and CDR2 YDEGEE. The CDR3 spells CASSSDTFSGNTIYF. The CDR3 DNA follows: TGTGCCAGCAGCTCTGACACCTTCTCTGGAAACACCATATATTTT.